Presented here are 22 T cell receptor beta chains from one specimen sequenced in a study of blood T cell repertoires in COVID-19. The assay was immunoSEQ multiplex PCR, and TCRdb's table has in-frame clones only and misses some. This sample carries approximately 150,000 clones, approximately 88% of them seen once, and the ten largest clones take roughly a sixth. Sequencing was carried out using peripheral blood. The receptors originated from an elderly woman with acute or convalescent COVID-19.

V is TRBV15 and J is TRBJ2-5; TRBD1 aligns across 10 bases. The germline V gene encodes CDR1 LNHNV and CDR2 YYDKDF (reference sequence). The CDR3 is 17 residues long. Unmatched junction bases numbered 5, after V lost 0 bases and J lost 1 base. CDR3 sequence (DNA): TGTGCCACCAGCAGAGATAAGACAGGGGGCTTCCAAGAGACCCAGTACTTC. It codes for CATSRDKTGGFQETQYF.

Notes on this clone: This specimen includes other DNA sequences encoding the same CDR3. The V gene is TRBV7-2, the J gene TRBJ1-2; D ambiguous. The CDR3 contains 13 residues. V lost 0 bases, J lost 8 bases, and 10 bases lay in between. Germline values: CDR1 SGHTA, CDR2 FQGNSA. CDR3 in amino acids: CASSLANNYGYTF. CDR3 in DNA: TGTGCCAGCAGCTTAGCGAACAATTACGGCTACACCTTC.

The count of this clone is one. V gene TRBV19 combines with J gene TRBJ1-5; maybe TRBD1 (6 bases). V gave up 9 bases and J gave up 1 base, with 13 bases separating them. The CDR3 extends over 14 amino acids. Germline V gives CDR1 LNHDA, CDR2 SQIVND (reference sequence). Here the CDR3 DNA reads TGTGCCAGCTTACGAACAGGGAGCAATCAGCCCCAGCATTTT. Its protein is CASLRTGSNQPQHF.

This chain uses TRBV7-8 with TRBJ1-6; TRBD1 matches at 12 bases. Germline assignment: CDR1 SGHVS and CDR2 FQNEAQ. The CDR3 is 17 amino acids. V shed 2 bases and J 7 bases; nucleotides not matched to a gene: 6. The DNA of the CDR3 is TGTGCCAGCAGCTTAACCGGGACAGGGGGCGGGAATTCACCCCTCCACTTT. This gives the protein CASSLTGTGGGNSPLHF. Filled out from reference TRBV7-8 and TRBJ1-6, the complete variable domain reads GAGVSQSPRYKVAKRGQDVALRCDPISGHVSLFWYQQALGQGPEFLTYFQNEAQLDKSGLPSDRFFAERPEGSVSTLKIQRTQQEDSAVYLCASSLTGTGGGNSPLHFGNGTRLTVT.

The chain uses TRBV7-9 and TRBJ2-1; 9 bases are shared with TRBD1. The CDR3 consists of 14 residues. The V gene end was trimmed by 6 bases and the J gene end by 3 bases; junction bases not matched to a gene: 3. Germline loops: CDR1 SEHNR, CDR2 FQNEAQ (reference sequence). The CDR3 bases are TGTGCCAGCAGGGGACAGGGAGACTACAATGAGCAGTTCTTC. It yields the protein CASRGQGDYNEQFF.

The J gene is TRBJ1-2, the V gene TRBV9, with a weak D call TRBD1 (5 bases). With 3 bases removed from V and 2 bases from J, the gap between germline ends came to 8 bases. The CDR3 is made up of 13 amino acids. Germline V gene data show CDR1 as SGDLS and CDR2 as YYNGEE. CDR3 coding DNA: TGTGCCAGCAGCGCCCAGGGAAACTATGGCTACACCTTC. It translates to CASSAQGNYGYTF.

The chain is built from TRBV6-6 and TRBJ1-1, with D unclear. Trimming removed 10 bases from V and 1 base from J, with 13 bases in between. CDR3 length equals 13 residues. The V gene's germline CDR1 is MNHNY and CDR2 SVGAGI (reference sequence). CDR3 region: CATSVIGNTEAFF. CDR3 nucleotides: TGTGCCACCTCAGTTATTGGGAACACTGAAGCTTTCTTT.

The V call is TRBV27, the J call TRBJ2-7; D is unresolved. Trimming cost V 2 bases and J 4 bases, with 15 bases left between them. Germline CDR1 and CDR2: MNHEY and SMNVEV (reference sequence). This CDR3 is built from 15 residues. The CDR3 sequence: CASSLGPGPTYEQYF. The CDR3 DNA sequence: TGTGCCAGCAGTTTAGGTCCGGGTCCCACTTACGAGCAGTACTTC.

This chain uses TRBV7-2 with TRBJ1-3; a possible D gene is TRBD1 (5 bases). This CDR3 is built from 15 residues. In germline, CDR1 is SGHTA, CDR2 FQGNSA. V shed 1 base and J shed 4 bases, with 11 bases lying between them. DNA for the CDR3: TGTGCCAGCAGCTTAGTGGACAACCTCGGAAACACCATATATTTT. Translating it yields CASSLVDNLGNTIYF.

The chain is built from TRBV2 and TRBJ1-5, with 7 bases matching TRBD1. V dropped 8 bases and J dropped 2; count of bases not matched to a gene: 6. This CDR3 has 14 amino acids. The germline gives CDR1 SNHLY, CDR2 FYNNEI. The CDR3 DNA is TGTGCCAGCGGGGGCCAGGGGGGCAATCAGCCCCAGCATTTT. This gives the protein CASGGQGGNQPQHF.

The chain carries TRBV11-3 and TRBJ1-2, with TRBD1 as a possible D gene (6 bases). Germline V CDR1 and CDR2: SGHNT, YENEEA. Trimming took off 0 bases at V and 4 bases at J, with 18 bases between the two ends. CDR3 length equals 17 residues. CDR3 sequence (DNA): TGTGCCAGCAGCTTAGATAGAGGCGGACAGCCGCCCTATGGCTACACCTTC. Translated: CASSLDRGGQPPYGYTF.

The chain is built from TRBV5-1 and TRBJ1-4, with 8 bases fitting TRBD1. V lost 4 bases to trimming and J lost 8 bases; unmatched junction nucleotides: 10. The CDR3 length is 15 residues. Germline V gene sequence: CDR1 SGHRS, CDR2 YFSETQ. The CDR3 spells CASSRDRGPMEKLFF. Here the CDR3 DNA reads TGCGCCAGCAGCCGAGACAGGGGACCCATGGAAAAACTGTTTTTT.

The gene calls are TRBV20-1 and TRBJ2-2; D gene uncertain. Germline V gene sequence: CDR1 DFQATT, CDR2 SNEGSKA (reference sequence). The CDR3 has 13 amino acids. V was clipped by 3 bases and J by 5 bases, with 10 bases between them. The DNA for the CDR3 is TGCAGTGCTAGTGATCAGATTACCGGGGAGCTGTTTTTT. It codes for CSASDQITGELFF.

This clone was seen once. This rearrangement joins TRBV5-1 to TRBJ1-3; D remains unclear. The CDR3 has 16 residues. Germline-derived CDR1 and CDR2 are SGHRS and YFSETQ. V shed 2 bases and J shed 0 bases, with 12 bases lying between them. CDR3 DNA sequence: TGCGCCAGCAGCTTTGGGGAGAGCCTCTCTGGAAACACCATATATTTT. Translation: CASSFGESLSGNTIYF.

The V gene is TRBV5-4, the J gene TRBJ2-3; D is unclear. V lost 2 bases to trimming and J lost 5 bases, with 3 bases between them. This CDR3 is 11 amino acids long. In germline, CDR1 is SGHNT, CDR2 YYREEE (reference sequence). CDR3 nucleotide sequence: TGTGCCAGCAGCTTTCTAGATACGCAGTATTTT. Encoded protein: CASSFLDTQYF. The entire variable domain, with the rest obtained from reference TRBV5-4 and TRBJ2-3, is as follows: ETGVTQSPTHLIKTRGQQVTLRCSSQSGHNTVSWYQQALGQGPQFIFQYYREEENGRGNFPPRFSGLQFPNYSSELNVNALELDDSALYLCASSFLDTQYFGPGTRLTVL.

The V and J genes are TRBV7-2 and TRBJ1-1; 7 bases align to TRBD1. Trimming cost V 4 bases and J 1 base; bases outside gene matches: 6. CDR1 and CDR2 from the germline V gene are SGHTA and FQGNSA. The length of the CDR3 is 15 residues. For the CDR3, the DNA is TGTGCCAGCAGCTCTCGACAGGGACCGAACACTGAAGCTTTCTTT. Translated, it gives CASSSRQGPNTEAFF.

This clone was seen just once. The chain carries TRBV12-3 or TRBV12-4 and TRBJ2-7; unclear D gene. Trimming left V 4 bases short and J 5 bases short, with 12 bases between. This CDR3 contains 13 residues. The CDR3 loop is CASSSTVPNEQYF. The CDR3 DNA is TGTGCCAGCAGTTCCACAGTTCCCAACGAGCAGTACTTC.

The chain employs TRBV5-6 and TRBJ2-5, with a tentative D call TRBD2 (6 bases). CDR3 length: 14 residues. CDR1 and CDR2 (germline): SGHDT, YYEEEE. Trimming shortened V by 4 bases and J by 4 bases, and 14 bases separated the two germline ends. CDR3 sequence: CASSQPRGPETQYF. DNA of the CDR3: TGTGCCAGCAGCCAGCCGCGGGGTCCAGAGACCCAGTACTTC.

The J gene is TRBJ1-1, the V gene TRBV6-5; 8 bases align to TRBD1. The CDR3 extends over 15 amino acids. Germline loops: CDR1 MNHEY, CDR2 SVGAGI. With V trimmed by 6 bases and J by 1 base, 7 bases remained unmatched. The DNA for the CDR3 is TGTGCCAGCAGCAAATTAGGACAGGGGAACACTGAAGCTTTCTTT. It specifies CASSKLGQGNTEAFF.

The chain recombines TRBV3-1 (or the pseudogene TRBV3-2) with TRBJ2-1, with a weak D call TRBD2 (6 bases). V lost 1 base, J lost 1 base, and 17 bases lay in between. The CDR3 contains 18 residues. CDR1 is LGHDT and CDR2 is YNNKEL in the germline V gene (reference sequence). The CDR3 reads CASSQAPGLTDSYNEQFF. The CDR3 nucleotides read TGTGCCAGCAGCCAAGCCCCAGGACTAACCGATTCCTACAATGAGCAGTTCTTC.

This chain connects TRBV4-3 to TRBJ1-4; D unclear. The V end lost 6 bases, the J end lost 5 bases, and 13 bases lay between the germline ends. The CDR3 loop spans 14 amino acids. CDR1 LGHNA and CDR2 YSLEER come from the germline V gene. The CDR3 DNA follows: TGCGCCAGCAGGGTCACCCCCGGGAATGAAAAACTGTTTTTT. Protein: CASRVTPGNEKLFF.

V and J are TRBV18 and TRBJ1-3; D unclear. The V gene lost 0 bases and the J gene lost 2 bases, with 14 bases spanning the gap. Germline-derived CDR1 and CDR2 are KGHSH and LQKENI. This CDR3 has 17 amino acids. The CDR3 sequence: CASSPPFRRMTGNTIYF. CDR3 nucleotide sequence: TGTGCCAGCTCACCACCGTTTCGCAGGATGACTGGAAACACCATATATTTT.